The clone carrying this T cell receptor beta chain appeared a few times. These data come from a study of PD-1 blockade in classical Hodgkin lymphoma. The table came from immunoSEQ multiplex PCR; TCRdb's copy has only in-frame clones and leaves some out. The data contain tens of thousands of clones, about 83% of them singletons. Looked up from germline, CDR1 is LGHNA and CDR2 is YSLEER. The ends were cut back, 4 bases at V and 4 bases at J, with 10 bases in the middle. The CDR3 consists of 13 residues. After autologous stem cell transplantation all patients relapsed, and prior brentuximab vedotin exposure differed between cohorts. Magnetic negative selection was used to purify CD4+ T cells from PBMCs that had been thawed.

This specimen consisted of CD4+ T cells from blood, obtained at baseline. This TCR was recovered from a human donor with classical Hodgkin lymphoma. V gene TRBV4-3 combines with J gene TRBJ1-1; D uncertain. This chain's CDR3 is CASSPQSFTEAFF. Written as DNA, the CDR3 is TGCGCCAGCAGCCCTCAGAGCTTCACTGAAGCTTTCTTT.